This record covers a single TCR beta chain. Antigen specificity is unknown. TCRdb's table, derived via immunoSEQ multiplex PCR, lists solely in-frame clones and lacks some. The sample consists of about 150,000 clones, 85% to 95% of them appearing once. These data come from a study of OX40 agonist ivuxolimab in advanced cancers. Whole-study findings and limits: Both blood CD4+ and CD8+ T cells showed clonal growth by week 6 at 0.1 to 3.0 mg/kg. At 0.1-3.0 mg/kg, partial responders had clonal expansion among the lowest observed.

Germline CDR1 MDHEN, CDR2 SYDVKM. Trimming shortened V by 6 bases and J by 1 base, and 9 bases separated the two germline ends. The CDR3 extends over 13 amino acids. The source of this sequence is an adult with an advanced solid tumor such as melanoma, head and neck, liver or kidney cancer. The sample was CD4+ or CD8+ T cells sorted from blood, taken in a trial of the OX40 agonist ivuxolimab. The rearrangement uses TRBV28 and TRBJ1-1; the D gene is possibly TRBD1 (6 bases). In nucleotides, the CDR3 is TGTGCCAGCAGGACAGGCTGGAACACTGAAGCTTTCTTT. Translating gives CASRTGWNTEAFF. Together with reference TRBV28 and TRBJ1-1, the CDR3 gives the full variable domain: DVKVTQSSRYLVKRTGEKVFLECVQDMDHENMFWYRQDPGLGLRLIYFSYDVKMKEKGDIPEGYSVSREKKERFSLILESASTNQTSMYLCASRTGWNTEAFFGQGTRLTVV.